One sample yielded the 7 T cell receptor beta chains listed below, sequenced in a study of cytomegalovirus exposure and HLA in healthy donors. The PCR employed 60 Vbeta primers together with 13 Jbeta primers. This table comes from immunoSEQ multiplex PCR, and its TCRdb copy is limited to in-frame clones, with some not included. The sample lists 200,000 to 300,000 clones; just under 85% were seen once. Sequencing input: PBMCs. All receptors come from a woman aged 40 to 50 in good health and CMV-seropositive.

This clone was recorded once. V and J are TRBV12-5 and TRBJ2-1, with 10 bases aligning to TRBD1. The CDR3 runs 15 residues. Germline V gene data show CDR1 as LGHNT and CDR2 as FRNRAP. V was clipped by 6 bases and J by 4 bases; unmatched bases: 6. CDR3 loop: CASGTGQGSYNEQFF. CDR3 in DNA: TGTGCTAGTGGGACGGGACAGGGGTCTTACAATGAGCAGTTCTTC.

This chain uses TRBV7-2 with TRBJ2-7; 9 nucleotides match TRBD1. Germline V gene sequence: CDR1 SGHTA, CDR2 FQGNSA. The CDR3 totals 13 residues. The V and J ends lost 5 bases and 3 bases, in that order; junction bases with no gene match: 2. The CDR3 reads CASSPDRGYEQYF. The DNA for the CDR3 is TGTGCCAGCAGCCCGGACAGGGGCTACGAGCAGTACTTC.

The chain combines TRBV18 with TRBJ2-7; 9 nucleotides match TRBD1. Per germline, CDR1 KGHSH and CDR2 LQKENI. The CDR3 is 14 amino acids. After removal of 3 bases from V and 6 bases from J, the junction contained 6 bases not matched to a gene. CDR3 DNA: TGTGCCAGCTCACCCAATACACAGGGGGCCGAGCAGTACTTC. This gives the protein CASSPNTQGAEQYF. The entire variable domain, with the rest obtained from reference TRBV18 and TRBJ2-7, is as follows: NAGVMQNPRHLVRRRGQEARLRCSPMKGHSHVYWYRQLPEEGLKFMVYLQKENIIDESGMPKERFSAEFPKEGPSILRIQQVVRGDSAAYFCASSPNTQGAEQYFGPGTRLTVT.

The V call is TRBV5-1, the J call TRBJ1-1, with D possibly TRBD1 on 6 matching bases. V shed 4 bases and J shed 5 bases, with 15 bases lying between them. The germline CDR1 and CDR2 sequences are SGHRS and YFSETQ. The CDR3 runs 14 residues. The CDR3 here is CASSPGTRGTEAFF. Here the CDR3 DNA reads TGCGCCAGCAGCCCCGGGACCAGGGGAACTGAAGCTTTCTTT. Supplemented by reference TRBV5-1 and TRBJ1-1, the full variable domain reads KAGVTQTPRYLIKTRGQQVTLSCSPISGHRSVSWYQQTPGQGLQFLFEYFSETQRNKGNFPGRFSGRQFSNSRSEMNVSTLELGDSALYLCASSPGTRGTEAFFGQGTRLTVV.

The chain joins TRBV2 to TRBJ1-4, with a possible D match to TRBD1 (5 bases). The CDR3 is made up of 14 amino acids. Per the germline V gene, CDR1 is SNHLY and CDR2 is FYNNEI. The V end lost 6 bases, the J end lost 3 bases, and 11 bases lay between the germline ends. The CDR3 region has the DNA TGTGCCAGCAGCGTCCCGGGGGCTAATGAAAAACTGTTTTTT. Its translation: CASSVPGANEKLFF. The full variable domain, completed using reference TRBV2 and TRBJ1-4, is EPEVTQTPSHQVTQMGQEVILRCVPISNHLYFYWYRQILGQKVEFLVSFYNNEISEKSEIFDDQFSVERPDGSNFTLKIRSTKLEDSAMYFCASSVPGANEKLFFGSGTQLSVL.

V and J are TRBV29-1 and TRBJ2-2; 7 bases align to TRBD2. With 4 bases clipped from V and 7 bases from J, the junction kept 9 bases outside the gene matches. CDR3 size: 14 residues. Germline CDR1 is SQVTM and CDR2 is ANQGSEA. This chain's CDR3 is CSVVGLAEGGELFF. Here the CDR3 DNA reads TGCAGCGTTGTGGGTCTAGCGGAAGGCGGGGAGCTGTTTTTT.

The chain combines TRBV10-2 with TRBJ2-5; 9 bases are shared with TRBD2. Trimming took 4 bases from V and 5 from J; bases not matched to a gene: 11. CDR1 and CDR2 from the germline V gene are WSHSY and SAAADI. CDR3 length: 16 amino acids. The CDR3 loop is CASSVVLAGIGETQYF. In nucleotides, the CDR3 is TGCGCCAGCAGTGTAGTCCTAGCGGGAATTGGGGAGACCCAGTACTTC.